This T cell receptor (beta chain) was identified during a study of cytotoxic CD8 clonotypes in ibrutinib-treated CLL. Whole-study context: Patient counts were about a dozen relapsed/refractory, more than 14 treatment-naive and 17 to 18 IGHV unmutated. Broader study findings: An increase in clonality occurred at ibrutinib response, followed by a return toward baseline at progression. Starting clonality was above that of age-matched healthy donors and tracked circulating CD8+ T-cell counts.

The germline V gene encodes CDR1 SGHRS and CDR2 YFSETQ. J was trimmed by 3 bases and V by 2 bases; bases with no gene match: 10. The CDR3 has 16 residues. Investigators sought sequencing depths of between 1 in 200,000 and 1 in 1 million T cells. This table comes from immunoSEQ multiplex PCR, and its TCRdb copy is limited to in-frame clones, with some not included. The sample has 250,000 to 350,000 clones, approximately 76% seen once. This clone has more than one count but fewer than ten. Its matching antigen is unknown. This TCR was recovered from a human donor with chronic lymphocytic leukemia. The chain links TRBV5-1 to TRBJ2-5; 7 nucleotides match TRBD1. The source was PBMCs, collected at disease progression, from a patient treated with ibrutinib. The CDR3 is CASSFLRPGQEETQYF. CDR3 DNA sequence: TGCGCCAGCAGCTTCCTACGACCAGGACAGGAAGAGACCCAGTACTTC.